The 2 T cell receptor beta chains reported below all come from one sample, sequenced in a study of molecular identifiers for immune sequencing clone quantification. TCRdb re-analysed the PCR reads in MiXCR, keeping a single row per CDR3 protein. The sample yields about half a million distinct CDR3 sequences, about 21% seen once. The specimen was naive CD8+ T cells from blood, with Jurkat cell RNA spiked in. Regarding subset: FACS-sorted CD8+CD4-CCR7+CD45RA+ naive T cells. The receptors were gathered from a human donor in good health. Some libraries in this study had Jurkat cell RNA spiked in.

In this sample, this clonotype turned up many times. V is TRBV12-3 or TRBV12-4 and J is TRBJ2-3, with TRBD1 matching 9 bases. The CDR3 has 16 residues. The trim removed 5 bases at V and 4 bases at J, leaving 10 bases unmatched. CDR3 nucleotide sequence: TGTGCCAGCAGTCCGGGACAGGGTAGCGTCTCAGATACGCAGTATTTT. Protein sequence: CASSPGQGSVSDTQYF.

This clonotype occurred a few times. V and J are TRBV12-3 or TRBV12-4 and TRBJ2-5, with 7 bases lining up with TRBD2. The V and J ends lost 6 bases and 3 bases, in that order; junction bases with no gene match: 7. The CDR3 covers 14 residues. The CDR3 protein is CASSTGTNEETQYF. The CDR3 bases are TGTGCCAGCAGCACGGGGACTAACGAAGAGACCCAGTACTTC.